Below are 20 T cell receptor beta chains sequenced from a single sample in a study of blood T cell repertoires in COVID-19. Method: immunoSEQ multiplex PCR; TCRdb's copy keeps in-frame clones and lacks some. The sample has about 24,000 clones; less than 90% are singletons. Sequenced material: peripheral blood. The receptor set was obtained from a human donor with acute or convalescent COVID-19. The donor label of this sample is uncertain.

J is TRBJ2-7 and V is TRBV4-1, with 8 bases fitting TRBD1. This CDR3 is 15 amino acids long. Germline V gene sequence: CDR1 MGHRA, CDR2 YSYEKL. V shed 1 base and J 3 bases; nucleotides not matched to a gene: 5. The CDR3 DNA is TGCGCCAGCAGCCAAGGGACAGGGAACATCTACGAGCAGTACTTC. As protein: CASSQGTGNIYEQYF.

This chain links TRBV3-1 (or the pseudogene TRBV3-2) with TRBJ1-1; D is possibly TRBD1 (6 bases). Per germline, CDR1 LGHDT and CDR2 YNNKEL (reference sequence). Trimming removed 1 base from V and 5 bases from J, with 17 bases in between. This CDR3 is 16 amino acids long. The CDR3 nucleotides read TGTGCCAGCAGCCAAGGATCCCGGACAGTGGGTACTGAAGCTTTCTTT. Its translation is CASSQGSRTVGTEAFF.

This clone has a single count. This chain uses TRBV6-6 with TRBJ2-7; 11 positions match TRBD1. The V segment lost 2 bases and the J segment 2 bases; nucleotides outside the gene matches: 5. CDR1 and CDR2 (germline): MNHNY, SVGAGI (reference sequence). This CDR3 is built from 16 residues. CDR3 amino acids: CASSYPLDRGPYEQYF. CDR3 nucleotide sequence: TGTGCCAGCAGTTACCCCCTGGACAGGGGGCCCTACGAGCAGTACTTC.

This sequence joins TRBV5-5 and TRBJ1-3; 8 bases match TRBD1. The CDR3 totals 16 residues. Looked up from germline, CDR1 is SGHKS and CDR2 is YYEKEE (reference sequence). Trimming removed 4 bases from V and 2 bases from J; junction bases left unmatched: 8. CDR3 DNA sequence: TGTGCCAGCAGCCTGGGAGGACAGGGCGCTGGAAACACCATATATTTT. Its translation is CASSLGGQGAGNTIYF. Using reference TRBV5-5 and TRBJ1-3 for the parts outside the CDR3, the full variable domain is DAGVTQSPTHLIKTRGQQVTLRCSPISGHKSVSWYQQVLGQGPQFIFQYYEKEERGRGNFPDRFSARQFPNYSSELNVNALLLGDSALYLCASSLGGQGAGNTIYFGEGSWLTVV.

The chain has TRBV7-2 and TRBJ2-2, with a weak D call TRBD2 (6 bases). CDR3 size: 15 residues. The germline gives CDR1 SGHTA, CDR2 FQGNSA. Trimming pared 7 bases from V and 7 bases from J, leaving 19 bases between. The chain's CDR3 is CASIRRGIESGELFF. Here the CDR3 DNA reads TGTGCCAGCATAAGGCGGGGCATTGAGAGCGGGGAGCTGTTTTTT.

V gene TRBV6-6 combines with J gene TRBJ2-2; the match to TRBD2 covers 11 bases. V shed 7 bases and J 4 bases; nucleotides not matched to a gene: 5. Per the germline V gene, CDR1 is MNHNY and CDR2 is SVGAGI (reference sequence). This CDR3 has 15 amino acids. The CDR3, as DNA: TGTGCCAGCATTAGCGGGGGGGCCGTCACCGGGGAGCTGTTTTTT. As protein: CASISGGAVTGELFF.

The V and J genes are TRBV9 and TRBJ2-7; tentatively, D is TRBD2 (7 bases). Germline V CDR1 and CDR2: SGDLS, YYNGEE. The length of the CDR3 is 14 residues. Trimming shortened V by 0 bases and J by 3 bases, and 10 bases separated the two germline ends. This chain's CDR3 is CASSVAAGHYEQYF. CDR3 DNA: TGTGCCAGCAGCGTAGCAGCGGGACACTACGAGCAGTACTTC.

This chain links TRBV29-1 with TRBJ2-7; 9 bases fit TRBD2. Germline V gene lookup returns CDR1 SQVTM and CDR2 ANQGSEA. CDR3 length equals 13 residues. V was clipped by 7 bases and J by 3 bases; unmatched bases: 7. CDR3 loop: CSAGLSGSYEQYF. The CDR3 nucleotides are TGCAGCGCTGGCCTTAGCGGGAGCTACGAGCAGTACTTC.

This chain uses TRBV5-5 with TRBJ2-7, with 9 bases lining up with TRBD1. The junction had 11 bases not matched to a gene; V was cut back by 1 base and J by 3 bases. The germline gives CDR1 SGHKS, CDR2 YYEKEE (reference sequence). The CDR3 is 17 residues long. The CDR3 reads CASSLNPSGTGYYEQYF. The DNA for the CDR3 is TGTGCCAGCAGCTTGAATCCCTCCGGGACAGGGTACTACGAGCAGTACTTC.

The chain carries TRBV21-1 and TRBJ1-3. TRBV21-1 represents a pseudogene. CDR3 length: 15 amino acids. The CDR3 nucleotides read TGTGCCAGCAGTCCGGAGGAGGCACCAGGAAACACCATATATTTT. It codes for CASSPEEAPGNTIYF.

This chain uses TRBV10-2 with TRBJ2-7, with TRBD2 matching 14 bases. The CDR3 has 14 residues. Per the germline V gene, CDR1 is WSHSY and CDR2 is SAAADI. J was trimmed by 5 bases and V by 5 bases; bases with no gene match: 2. The CDR3 loop reads CASSRTSGRNEQYF. In DNA, the CDR3 is TGCGCCAGCAGTCGGACTAGCGGGAGGAACGAGCAGTACTTC.

The chain carries TRBV6-2 or TRBV6-3 and TRBJ2-3, with 8 nucleotides matching TRBD2. V gave up 2 bases and J gave up 5 bases; unmatched junction bases: 12. The CDR3 covers 17 residues. Germline CDR1 and CDR2: MNHEY and SVGEGT. The CDR3 loop is CASSYMASGRPLDTQYF. In nucleotides, the CDR3 is TGTGCCAGCAGTTACATGGCTAGCGGGCGTCCTTTAGATACGCAGTATTTT.

The rearrangement uses TRBV7-8 and TRBJ1-6, with D tentatively TRBD1 (6 bases). This CDR3 is built from 16 residues. The V gene's germline CDR1 is SGHVS and CDR2 FQNEAQ. Between the trimmed V and J ends, which lost 5 bases and 5 bases, there was a span of 16 bases. Here the CDR3 reads CASSLLTGIDNSPLHF. The CDR3, as DNA: TGTGCCAGCAGCCTACTTACAGGGATCGATAATTCACCCCTCCACTTT.

To note about this clone: The junction departs from germline at one end; a sequencing error may be responsible. V usage is TRBV4-3 and J usage is TRBJ2-7, with TRBD1 as a possible D gene (6 bases). Germline lookup yields CDR1 LGHNA and CDR2 YSLEER. The CDR3 runs 13 residues. The CDR3 bases are TGCACCAGCAGCCAACTTCCCAGGGGCGAGCAGTACTTC. Translated, it gives CTSSQLPRGEQYF.

The rearrangement joins TRBV30 to TRBJ2-7; 11 bases line up with TRBD1. V gave up 2 bases and J gave up 4 bases; unmatched junction bases: 7. This CDR3 contains 15 residues. Per germline, CDR1 GTSNPN and CDR2 SVGIG (reference sequence). The CDR3 sequence: CAWSSGTGGGYEQYF. The DNA for the CDR3 is TGTGCCTGGAGTTCCGGGACAGGGGGAGGGTACGAGCAGTACTTC. The full variable domain, rest sourced from reference TRBV30 and TRBJ2-7, is SQTIHQWPATLVQPVGSPLSLECTVEGTSNPNLYWYRQAAGRGLQLLFYSVGIGQISSEVPQNLSASRPQDRQFILSSKKLLLSDSGFYLCAWSSGTGGGYEQYFGPGTRLTVT.

This clone is medium-sized (0.01 to 0.1%) by share. V is TRBV5-1 and J is TRBJ1-6; D not certain. Germline-derived CDR1 and CDR2 are SGHRS and YFSETQ. CDR3 size: 15 residues. V lost 0 bases and J lost 7, with 11 bases in between. The chain's CDR3 is CASSLDVSENSPLHF. The CDR3 region has the DNA TGCGCCAGCAGCTTGGATGTCAGCGAGAATTCACCCCTCCACTTT.

As DNA, the CDR3 is TGTGCCAGCAGCTTGTATTCGGGACAGGGGATAAGCAATCAGCCCCAGCATTTT. Its protein is CASSLYSGQGISNQPQHF. The chain is built from TRBV5-6 and TRBJ1-5; TRBD1 aligns across 10 bases. Germline CDR1 and CDR2: SGHDT and YYEEEE. This CDR3 has 18 amino acids. V gave up 1 base and J gave up 1 base; unmatched junction bases: 8. Together with reference TRBV5-6 and TRBJ1-5, the CDR3 gives the full variable domain: DAGVTQSPTHLIKTRGQQVTLRCSPKSGHDTVSWYQQALGQGPQFIFQYYEEEERQRGNFPDRFSGHQFPNYSSELNVNALLLGDSALYLCASSLYSGQGISNQPQHFGDGTRLSIL.

The rearrangement joins TRBV7-7 to TRBJ2-1; D is possibly TRBD1 (7 bases). In germline, CDR1 is SSHAT, CDR2 FNYEAQ (reference sequence). The CDR3 spans 17 residues. The V and J ends lost 0 bases and 9 bases respectively, with 21 bases between them. CDR3 region: CASSLAPSPGQGGEQFF. CDR3 DNA sequence: TGTGCCAGCAGCTTAGCGCCGTCCCCCGGCCAGGGGGGTGAGCAGTTCTTC.

The genes are TRBV5-1 and TRBJ2-3, with 7 bases matching TRBD2. The junction had 4 bases not matched to a gene; V was cut back by 3 bases and J by 0 bases. The CDR3 extends over 15 amino acids. The germline CDR1 and CDR2 sequences are SGHRS and YFSETQ. The CDR3 sequence is CASSSGGASTDTQYF. DNA of the CDR3: TGCGCCAGCAGCTCGGGGGGTGCTAGCACAGATACGCAGTATTTT.

The chain couples TRBV11-2 to TRBJ2-7, with 7 bases lining up with TRBD2. The V and J ends lost 7 bases and 1 base, in that order; junction bases with no gene match: 13. The CDR3 is 16 amino acids. Germline CDR1 and CDR2: SGHAT and FQNNGV. The CDR3 DNA is TGTGCCAGCACCCCGGGGGGAGGGCGCCGATCCTACGAGCAGTACTTC. Residues: CASTPGGGRRSYEQYF.